In its sample, the clone carrying this TCR beta chain was seen many times. Antigen unknown. Template switching added a universal primer site; cDNA carried unique molecular identifiers. TCRdb called the 5' RACE reads again in MiXCR, with one record for every CDR3 protein. The sample lists fewer than 900,000 distinct CDR3 sequences, 20% to 25% seen once, with more than 4% in the top ten. The sample is drawn from a study of identical twins. Points from the study as a whole: Within twin pairs, the out-of-frame alpha sequences they shared showed excess low generation probability.

V was pared by 0 bases and J by 7 bases, with 9 bases between. CDR1 SGHRS and CDR2 YFSETQ come from the germline V gene. The CDR3 runs to 13 residues. These sequences were also reported in another study, on T cells expressing NK-cell markers. From that paper: NKG2C+ dominant clonotypes from more than 5 donors made up about 1.0-7.5% of CD8+ T cells.

The chain links TRBV5-1 to TRBJ2-3; D remains unclear. The sequence derives from a woman younger than 30 in good health. What was sequenced was PBMCs. DNA of the CDR3: TGCGCCAGCAGCTTGGGAGATAAGTATACGCAGTATTTT. Amino acids: CASSLGDKYTQYF.